Sequencing of this T cell receptor (beta chain) was carried out in a study of blood T cells in healthy people across ages. At the level of the study: Template switching caught about one barcoded beta molecule for each two T cells.

A J-beta primer mix and a sample-barcoded 5' primer were used in a second PCR of about 7 to 12 cycles. Every single cDNA molecule received a tag from a template-switch adaptor with 12 random nucleotides. TCRdb re-analysed the 5' RACE reads in MiXCR, keeping a single row per CDR3 protein. The table has some 1.5 million distinct CDR3 sequences, roughly 27% seen once. Trimming left V 3 bases short and J 9 bases short, with 13 bases between. This CDR3 region has 13 residues. CDR1 is SGDLS and CDR2 is YYNGEE in the germline V gene. The chain recombines TRBV9 with TRBJ2-1, with D maybe TRBD2 (7 bases). The receptor was isolated from a woman aged 25-40 years in good health. The specimen was blood. The CDR3 here is CASSARGGAEQFF. Here the CDR3 DNA reads TGTGCCAGCAGCGCCCGAGGGGGGGCTGAGCAGTTCTTC. Full variable domain (rest looked up from reference TRBV9 and TRBJ2-1): DSGVTQTPKHLITATGQRVTLRCSPRSGDLSVYWYQQSLDQGLQFLIQYYNGEERAKGNILERFSAQQFPDLHSELNLSSLELGDSALYFCASSARGGAEQFFGPGTRLTVL.